One and the same sample provided the 30 T cell receptor beta chains below, sequenced in a study of identifying expanded T cells in peripheral blood. The repertoire was sequenced with immunoSEQ multiplex PCR; TCRdb's copy has only in-frame clones and lacks some. The sample has 50,000 to 65,000 clones, around 83% seen once; the top ten hold 15% to 20%. The sample taken for sequencing was blood. The receptors here all came from a person aged 18 to 75 in good health.

This clone was picked up a small number of times. This chain uses TRBV14 with TRBJ1-6; 7 positions agree with TRBD1. V gave up 3 bases and J gave up 4 bases; unmatched junction bases: 6. This CDR3 region has 16 residues. Germline V CDR1 and CDR2: SGHDN, FVKESK. In nucleotides, the CDR3 is TGTGCCAGCAGCCATTCCGGGACAGCTTATAATTCACCCCTCCACTTT. Protein sequence: CASSHSGTAYNSPLHF.

The J gene is TRBJ2-2, the V gene TRBV7-8; TRBD2 matches at 7 bases. Trimming cost V 5 bases and J 2 bases; bases outside gene matches: 5. This CDR3 is built from 15 residues. Germline V gives CDR1 SGHVS, CDR2 FQNEAQ. The CDR3 reads CASSRGTTNTGELFF. The CDR3 DNA follows: TGTGCCAGCAGCCGTGGGACTACCAACACCGGGGAGCTGTTTTTT.

The V gene is TRBV7-2, the J gene TRBJ2-1; 11 bases align to TRBD2. V lost 6 bases, J lost 7 bases, and 11 bases stayed unmatched. The CDR3 is 16 amino acids. Germline assignment: CDR1 SGHTA and CDR2 FQGNSA. CDR3 bases: TGTGCCAGCAGGGAGGAGCTAGCGGGAGGTTGGAATGAGCAGTTCTTC. It specifies CASREELAGGWNEQFF.

This sequence joins TRBV7-9 and TRBJ2-3; TRBD2 matches at 9 bases. Per germline, CDR1 SEHNR and CDR2 FQNEAQ (reference sequence). Germline trimming cut 4 bases from V and 2 bases from J; bases unmatched to any gene: 13. The CDR3 is 18 residues long. CDR3 amino acids: CASSSAGRAGGPTDTQYF. The CDR3 DNA is TGTGCCAGCAGCTCCGCCGGAAGAGCGGGGGGCCCCACAGATACGCAGTATTTT.

CDR3: CASSQTGPYEQYV. The CDR3 DNA follows: TGTGCCAGCAGCCAGACAGGGCCCTACGAGCAGTACGTC. The V and J genes are TRBV7-8 and TRBJ2-7; 7 positions agree with TRBD1. Germline values: CDR1 SGHVS, CDR2 FQNEAQ. Trimming cost V 5 bases and J 2 bases; bases outside gene matches: 3. The CDR3 spans 13 residues.

The chain recombines TRBV4-1 with TRBJ2-3; 11 positions match TRBD1. Trimming cost V 0 bases and J 0 bases; bases outside gene matches: 2. In germline, CDR1 is MGHRA, CDR2 YSYEKL. This CDR3 contains 17 residues. In DNA form, the CDR3 reads TGCGCCAGCAGCCAAGACGGGACAGGGGGGAGCACAGATACGCAGTATTTT. It translates to CASSQDGTGGSTDTQYF.

V is TRBV18 and J is TRBJ1-5; D remains unclear. Trimming removed 3 bases at V and 2 bases at J, with 11 bases between. In germline, CDR1 is KGHSH, CDR2 LQKENI. The CDR3 is 15 residues long. CDR3 nucleotides: TGTGCCAGCTCACCCGGGCGCGGGGGCAATCAGCCCCAGCATTTT. This translates into CASSPGRGGNQPQHF.

The J gene is TRBJ2-7, the V gene TRBV5-5; 7 positions agree with TRBD1. Germline V gives CDR1 SGHKS, CDR2 YYEKEE (reference sequence). CDR3 length: 14 residues. Trimming took 0 bases from V and 6 from J; bases not matched to a gene: 6. The CDR3 sequence is CASSLGAGGFEQYF. CDR3 DNA: TGTGCCAGCAGCTTGGGGGCAGGGGGTTTCGAGCAGTACTTC.

The V gene is TRBV14, the J gene TRBJ2-3; 12 positions match TRBD2. J was trimmed by 8 bases and V by 2 bases; bases with no gene match: 5. The CDR3 has 15 residues. Germline CDR1 SGHDN, CDR2 FVKESK. The CDR3 sequence is CASSQLAGGPSTQYF. Written as DNA, the CDR3 is TGTGCCAGCAGCCAACTAGCGGGGGGGCCCAGTACGCAGTATTTT. The full variable domain, its missing parts supplied by reference TRBV14 and TRBJ2-3, is EAGVTQFPSHSVIEKGQTVTLRCDPISGHDNLYWYRRVMGKEIKFLLHFVKESKQDESGMPNNRFLAERTGGTYSTLKVQPAELEDSGVYFCASSQLAGGPSTQYFGPGTRLTVL.

This chain joins TRBV7-9 and TRBJ2-5; D might be TRBD1 (6 bases). The V and J ends lost 8 bases and 5 bases respectively, with 9 bases between them. The CDR3 sequence is 11 residues long. Germline CDR1 SEHNR, CDR2 FQNEAQ (reference sequence). The CDR3 DNA follows: TGTGCCAGCGGGGGCCTCGAGACCCAGTACTTC. Translated, it gives CASGGLETQYF.

This clone was seen just once. V is TRBV6-5 and J is TRBJ1-1; D might be TRBD1 (6 bases). Germline V gene sequence: CDR1 MNHEY, CDR2 SVGAGI. The V and J ends lost 4 bases and 0 bases respectively, with 9 bases between them. The CDR3 contains 14 residues. The CDR3 is CASSFRQVNTEAFF. DNA for the CDR3: TGTGCCAGCAGTTTTAGACAGGTGAACACTGAAGCTTTCTTT.

Only a few counts were recorded for this clone. The genes are TRBV5-6 and TRBJ2-1; possible D gene TRBD2, 6 bases. V gave up 0 bases and J gave up 2 bases, with 9 bases separating them. The CDR3 totals 15 residues. In germline, CDR1 is SGHDT, CDR2 YYEEEE. The CDR3 reads CASSLAGGAYNEQFF. The DNA of the CDR3 is TGTGCCAGCAGCTTGGCCGGGGGTGCCTACAATGAGCAGTTCTTC.

In its sample, this clone was seen once. The rearrangement uses TRBV7-9 and TRBJ1-2; 11 bases fit TRBD1. Germline lookup yields CDR1 SEHNR and CDR2 FQNEAQ (reference sequence). This CDR3 comprises 18 residues. V dropped 4 bases and J dropped 1; count of bases not matched to a gene: 11. The CDR3 sequence: CASSSTRDRGGLNYGYTF. DNA of the CDR3: TGTGCCAGCAGCTCGACCCGGGACAGGGGGGGACTTAACTATGGCTACACCTTC.

The rearrangement joins TRBV18 to TRBJ1-1; 9 nucleotides match TRBD1. The J segment lost 5 bases and the V segment lost 3 bases, leaving 7 bases of the junction unmatched. The CDR3 contains 15 residues. Per germline, CDR1 KGHSH and CDR2 LQKENI. The CDR3 coding sequence is TGTGCCAGCTCACCTTCACAGGGGGCCGGGACTGAAGCTTTCTTT. Its protein product is CASSPSQGAGTEAFF. The full variable domain, rest sourced from reference TRBV18 and TRBJ1-1, is NAGVMQNPRHLVRRRGQEARLRCSPMKGHSHVYWYRQLPEEGLKFMVYLQKENIIDESGMPKERFSAEFPKEGPSILRIQQVVRGDSAAYFCASSPSQGAGTEAFFGQGTRLTVV.

The rearrangement joins TRBV7-9 to TRBJ2-3; no clear D gene. The V and J ends lost 5 bases and 4 bases respectively, with 19 bases between them. The CDR3 consists of 16 residues. CDR1 and CDR2 (germline): SEHNR, FQNEAQ (reference sequence). The CDR3 DNA follows: TGTGCCAGCAGCCCGAGGTCCGGAGCTATCGCAGATACGCAGTATTTT. This gives the protein CASSPRSGAIADTQYF.

The genes are TRBV10-3 and TRBJ2-7; D is possibly TRBD1 (5 bases). CDR3 size: 11 residues. Germline assignment: CDR1 ENHRY and CDR2 SYGVKD. The V end was cut by 2 bases, the J end by 6 bases, with 5 bases between. This CDR3 is CAISERGEQYF. Written as DNA, the CDR3 is TGTGCCATCAGTGAGAGGGGCGAGCAGTACTTC.

This clone was observed once. V and J are TRBV7-9 and TRBJ2-3; 10 bases match TRBD2. V lost 4 bases and J lost 2; bases outside the gene matches: 15. Germline CDR1 is SEHNR and CDR2 is FQNEAQ (reference sequence). CDR3 length equals 19 residues. CDR3: CASSSNHRRLAGSTDTQYF. CDR3 DNA sequence: TGTGCCAGCAGCTCCAACCACCGACGACTAGCGGGTTCCACAGATACGCAGTATTTT.

The rearrangement uses TRBV6-5 and TRBJ2-2, with D hard to call. The CDR3 contains 11 residues. Trimming shortened V by 5 bases and J by 6 bases, and 4 bases separated the two germline ends. The germline V gene has CDR1 MNHEY and CDR2 SVGAGI. CDR3 loop: CASSTPGELFF. The CDR3 nucleotides read TGTGCCAGCAGTACCCCCGGGGAGCTGTTTTTT.

The V call is TRBV6-1, the J call TRBJ2-1; weak D call: TRBD2 (5 bases). This CDR3 has 14 residues. The germline V and J ends were trimmed by 6 bases and 10 bases, with 19 bases remaining between them. Germline CDR1 is MNHNS and CDR2 is SASEGT. The CDR3 sequence: CASRTSGSSREQFF. Written as DNA, the CDR3 is TGTGCCAGCAGGACATCTGGCTCTAGCAGGGAGCAGTTCTTC.

The chain is built from TRBV5-1 and TRBJ2-1; the D gene is possibly TRBD2 (5 bases). The CDR3 loop spans 16 amino acids. Deletions cut 4 bases from V and 3 bases from J, with 17 bases between. The germline V gene has CDR1 SGHRS and CDR2 YFSETQ. This chain's CDR3 is CASSPNLGGLYNEQFF. In DNA, the CDR3 is TGCGCCAGCAGCCCGAACCTTGGCGGGCTCTACAATGAGCAGTTCTTC.

This chain links TRBV5-4 with TRBJ2-3; 10 bases align to TRBD2. V shed 0 bases, J shed 4 bases, and the junction held 8 bases outside the gene matches. The germline CDR1 and CDR2 sequences are SGHNT and YYREEE (reference sequence). The CDR3 is 17 amino acids. The CDR3 loop is CASSLGASGGAPDTQYF. The CDR3 nucleotides are TGTGCCAGCAGCTTGGGGGCAAGCGGGGGGGCCCCAGATACGCAGTATTTT. Variable domain in full (rest from reference TRBV5-4 and TRBJ2-3): ETGVTQSPTHLIKTRGQQVTLRCSSQSGHNTVSWYQQALGQGPQFIFQYYREEENGRGNFPPRFSGLQFPNYSSELNVNALELDDSALYLCASSLGASGGAPDTQYFGPGTRLTVL.

The rearrangement uses TRBV5-1 and TRBJ1-1; D gene ambiguous. CDR1 is SGHRS and CDR2 is YFSETQ in the germline V gene. V lost 6 bases and J lost 7, with 16 bases in between. The CDR3 extends over 13 amino acids. The CDR3 DNA is TGCGCCAGCACTCGGGGATCTGCTGGTGAAGCTTTCTTT. Translating it yields CASTRGSAGEAFF.

This chain connects TRBV30 to TRBJ1-2, with D possibly matching TRBD1 (6 bases). Trimming stripped 4 bases from V and 2 bases from J, with 11 bases between. Per germline, CDR1 GTSNPN and CDR2 SVGIG (reference sequence). This CDR3 has 13 residues. CDR3 sequence (DNA): TGTGCCTGGATCCCTACAGGGAACTATGGCTACACCTTC. This translates into CAWIPTGNYGYTF.

V is TRBV30 and J is TRBJ1-2; D not certain. The CDR3 contains 14 residues. The germline V and J ends were trimmed by 3 bases and 4 bases, with 15 bases remaining between them. Germline assignment: CDR1 GTSNPN and CDR2 SVGIG (reference sequence). DNA for the CDR3: TGTGCCTGGAGGCGTAACGGGCGGTCCTATGGCTACACCTTC. Translation: CAWRRNGRSYGYTF.

The CDR3 sequence: CALRTGNTIYF. The CDR3 DNA is TGTGCCTTACGCACTGGAAACACCATATATTTT. The chain employs TRBV30 and TRBJ1-3; D gene unclear. This CDR3 has 11 residues. V was cut by 7 bases and J by 2 bases, with 6 bases left in between. Germline values: CDR1 GTSNPN, CDR2 SVGIG (reference sequence).

In its sample, this clone was seen a few times. The chain has TRBV29-1 and TRBJ1-6, with a tentative D call TRBD1 (5 bases). Germline CDR1 SQVTM, CDR2 ANQGSEA. Trimming removed 4 bases from V and 8 bases from J, with 15 bases in between. The CDR3 is made up of 14 amino acids. The CDR3 region is CSVGARDSHSPLHF. The CDR3 nucleotides read TGCAGCGTTGGGGCCAGGGATTCGCATTCACCCCTCCACTTT.

The chain recombines TRBV10-2 with TRBJ1-1; possibly TRBD1 for D (5 bases). V was cut by 2 bases and J by 11 bases, with 15 bases left in between. The CDR3 totals 13 residues. Looked up from germline, CDR1 is WSHSY and CDR2 is SAAADI. The CDR3 DNA reads as TGCGCCAGCAGTGAGCCGTTAGGGACGGAGGCTTTCTTT. Residues: CASSEPLGTEAFF.

This clone has just a few counts. The V call is TRBV15, the J call TRBJ1-2; perhaps TRBD1 as D (6 bases). Trimming took 1 base from V and 5 from J, leaving 14 bases between them. Germline V gene data show CDR1 as LNHNV and CDR2 as YYDKDF (reference sequence). The CDR3 length is 15 residues. This CDR3 is CATSRVSGEGYGYTF. In nucleotides, the CDR3 is TGTGCCACCAGCAGAGTATCAGGGGAGGGGTATGGCTACACCTTC.

The rearrangement uses TRBV27 and TRBJ2-1; TRBD2 matches at 10 bases. This CDR3 is 15 amino acids long. Germline loops: CDR1 MNHEY, CDR2 SMNVEV (reference sequence). Germline trimming cut 7 bases from V and 9 bases from J; bases unmatched to any gene: 12. In DNA form, the CDR3 reads TGTGCCAGCACCGCCGGGCTAGCGGGAGCGGGTGAGCAGTTCTTC. Amino acids: CASTAGLAGAGEQFF.

This clone was seen more than once but under ten times. The chain recombines TRBV6-1 with TRBJ2-1; D might be TRBD2 (7 bases). CDR1 and CDR2 from the germline V gene are MNHNS and SASEGT. The CDR3 runs to 16 residues. Trimming removed 4 bases at V and 8 bases at J, with 21 bases between. CDR3 residues: CASSAAGAPRGDEQFF. The CDR3 coding sequence is TGTGCCAGCAGTGCGGCGGGGGCCCCCCGGGGGGATGAGCAGTTCTTC.